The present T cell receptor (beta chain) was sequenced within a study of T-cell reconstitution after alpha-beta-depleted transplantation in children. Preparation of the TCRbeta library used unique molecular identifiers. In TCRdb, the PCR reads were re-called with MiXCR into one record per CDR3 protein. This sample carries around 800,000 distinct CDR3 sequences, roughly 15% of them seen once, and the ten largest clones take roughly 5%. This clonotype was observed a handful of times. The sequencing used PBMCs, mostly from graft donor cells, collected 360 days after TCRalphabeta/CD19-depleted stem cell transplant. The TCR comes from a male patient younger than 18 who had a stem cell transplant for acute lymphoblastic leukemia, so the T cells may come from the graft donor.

The CDR3 here is CASSVGSVYNEQFF. The DNA for the CDR3 is TGCGCCAGCAGTGTCGGTAGCGTATACAATGAGCAGTTCTTC. The J gene is TRBJ2-1, the V gene TRBV10-1; tentatively, D is TRBD2 (5 bases). The germline V and J ends were trimmed by 4 bases and 4 bases, with 11 bases remaining between them. CDR1 and CDR2 from the germline V gene are WNHNN and SYGVQD (reference sequence). This CDR3 is 14 amino acids long.